Shown below are 30 T cell receptor beta chains from a single sample sequenced in a study of blood T cell repertoires in COVID-19. Assay used: immunoSEQ multiplex PCR; TCRdb lists only in-frame clones, some missing. The sample includes around 76,000 clones, 65% to 85% of them seen just once. The sample was peripheral blood. The receptors originated from a man aged 50 or older with COVID-19, enrolled during active disease.

This clone was counted a single time. CDR3 sequence (DNA): TGCGCCTGCTCAACTAGCGGGGGCTCCTACGAGCAGTACTTC. It translates to CACSTSGGSYEQYF. The chain employs TRBV10-2 and TRBJ2-7; 11 bases are a match to TRBD2. After removal of 11 bases from V and 0 bases from J, the junction contained 6 bases not matched to a gene. This CDR3 comprises 14 residues. From germline, CDR1 is WSHSY and CDR2 SAAADI.

This clone was detected only once. The chain couples TRBV19 to TRBJ1-1; TRBD1 matches at 10 bases. The germline gives CDR1 LNHDA, CDR2 SQIVND (reference sequence). The V gene end was trimmed by 7 bases and the J gene end by 1 base; junction bases not matched to a gene: 15. This CDR3 is 18 amino acids long. This chain's CDR3 is CASTRPTGTGVGNTEAFF. Here the CDR3 DNA reads TGTGCCAGTACCAGACCCACCGGGACAGGGGTAGGGAACACTGAAGCTTTCTTT.

This chain links TRBV7-9 with TRBJ1-1, with 10 bases fitting TRBD1. The germline gives CDR1 SEHNR, CDR2 FQNEAQ (reference sequence). V shed 4 bases and J 0 bases; nucleotides not matched to a gene: 2. This CDR3 is 15 amino acids long. CDR3 amino acids: CASSWGTGVNTEAFF. The CDR3 nucleotides are TGTGCCAGCAGCTGGGGGACAGGGGTGAACACTGAAGCTTTCTTT.

This sequence joins TRBV4-2 and TRBJ2-5, with 8 bases matching TRBD1. V lost 4 bases, J lost 3 bases, and 7 bases stayed unmatched. The CDR3 spans 15 residues. CDR1 is LGHNA and CDR2 is YNFKEQ in the germline V gene. CDR3 protein: CASSLAGQGEETQYF. Here the CDR3 DNA reads TGTGCCAGCAGCCTAGCCGGACAGGGAGAAGAGACCCAGTACTTC.

V and J are TRBV6-5 and TRBJ2-7, with 9 bases that match TRBD2. This CDR3 spans 15 amino acids. Germline lookup yields CDR1 MNHEY and CDR2 SVGAGI. Trimming removed 8 bases from V and 2 bases from J; junction bases left unmatched: 10. The CDR3 reads CASSRGGRGTYEQYF. CDR3 DNA: TGTGCCAGCTCGAGGGGCGGGAGGGGGACCTACGAGCAGTACTTC.

The rearrangement links TRBV29-1 to TRBJ1-1, with 8 bases that match TRBD1. V was clipped by 7 bases and J by 4 bases; unmatched bases: 8. Germline V CDR1 and CDR2: SQVTM, ANQGSEA. This CDR3 region has 13 residues. The DNA of the CDR3 is TGCAGCGCCGGACAGGGACCGTTCACTGAAGCTTTCTTT. As protein: CSAGQGPFTEAFF.

This clone was recorded a few times. V is TRBV20-1 and J is TRBJ2-1; D unresolved. V was trimmed by 4 bases and J by 6 bases, leaving 7 bases between them. This CDR3 contains 11 residues. Germline values: CDR1 DFQATT, CDR2 SNEGSKA (reference sequence). CDR3 in amino acids: CSAIPSNEQFF. CDR3 DNA: TGCAGTGCTATTCCGTCCAATGAGCAGTTCTTC.

The chain carries TRBV5-6 and TRBJ2-7, with D perhaps matching TRBD1 (6 bases). The germline V gene encodes CDR1 SGHDT and CDR2 YYEEEE. The CDR3 has 14 residues. V was trimmed by 0 bases and J by 3 bases, leaving 10 bases between them. CDR3 nucleotide sequence: TGTGCCAGCAGCTTGGGGGCAGGGGACTACGAGCAGTACTTC. It yields the protein CASSLGAGDYEQYF. Full variable domain (outside the CDR3, taken from reference TRBV5-6 and TRBJ2-7): DAGVTQSPTHLIKTRGQQVTLRCSPKSGHDTVSWYQQALGQGPQFIFQYYEEEERQRGNFPDRFSGHQFPNYSSELNVNALLLGDSALYLCASSLGAGDYEQYFGPGTRLTVT.

The chain employs TRBV7-5 and TRBJ2-1; the listed D gene, TRBD2, was not tested against the DNA. TRBV7-5 is a recognized pseudogene. The CDR3 runs 16 residues. The CDR3 sequence is CARSEWSSGGYNEQFF. CDR3 nucleotide sequence: TGTGCCAGAAGCGAATGGTCTAGCGGGGGCTACAATGAGCAGTTCTTC.

This chain connects TRBV5-1 to TRBJ2-1, with 7 positions matching TRBD1. Germline CDR1 reads SGHRS; CDR2 reads YFSETQ. This CDR3 contains 13 residues. V lost 7 bases, J lost 7 bases, and 8 bases stayed unmatched. CDR3 nucleotide sequence: TGCGCCAGCCAAACTACAGGGGTAAATGAGCAGTTCTTC. Translated, it gives CASQTTGVNEQFF.

J is TRBJ2-3 and V is TRBV5-4; D call uncertain. V shed 4 bases and J shed 6 bases, with 12 bases lying between them. The CDR3 is made up of 13 amino acids. Germline lookup yields CDR1 SGHNT and CDR2 YYREEE (reference sequence). The CDR3 loop is CASSVNTEDTQYF. The CDR3 region has the DNA TGTGCCAGCAGCGTTAATACTGAGGATACGCAGTATTTT. Supplemented by reference TRBV5-4 and TRBJ2-3, the full variable domain reads ETGVTQSPTHLIKTRGQQVTLRCSSQSGHNTVSWYQQALGQGPQFIFQYYREEENGRGNFPPRFSGLQFPNYSSELNVNALELDDSALYLCASSVNTEDTQYFGPGTRLTVL.

CDR3 DNA sequence: TGTGCCAGCAGCCAAGGTATGAACACTGAAGCTTTCTTT. The encoded protein is CASSQGMNTEAFF. V and J are TRBV3-1 (or the pseudogene TRBV3-2) and TRBJ1-1; no definite D call. This CDR3 has 13 residues. With 1 base removed from V and 0 bases from J, the gap between germline ends came to 3 bases. The germline V gene has CDR1 LGHDT and CDR2 YNNKEL (reference sequence).

This clone has only one observation. V usage is TRBV7-6 and J usage is TRBJ2-7; 7 positions agree with TRBD1. V gave up 5 bases and J gave up 0 bases; unmatched junction bases: 10. From germline, CDR1 is SGHVS and CDR2 FNYEAQ. The CDR3 loop spans 16 amino acids. The CDR3 loop is CASSPRTGLSSYEQYF. The CDR3 DNA sequence: TGTGCCAGCAGCCCTCGGACAGGTCTGAGCTCCTACGAGCAGTACTTC. Full variable domain (missing parts from reference TRBV7-6 and TRBJ2-7): GAGVSQSPRYKVTKRGQDVALRCDPISGHVSLYWYRQALGQGPEFLTYFNYEAQQDKSGLPNDRFSAERPEGSISTLTIQRTEQRDSAMYRCASSPRTGLSSYEQYFGPGTRLTVT.

The chain is built from TRBV6-5 and TRBJ2-3; 7 bases match TRBD2. Germline V gives CDR1 MNHEY, CDR2 SVGAGI. The CDR3 spans 14 residues. V shed 2 bases and J 1 base; nucleotides not matched to a gene: 0. CDR3 region: CASSYREGTDTQYF. The CDR3 DNA follows: TGTGCCAGCAGTTACCGGGAGGGCACAGATACGCAGTATTTT.

This sequence joins TRBV6-1 and TRBJ2-1; 8 bases are a match to TRBD2. The CDR3 covers 14 residues. Looked up from germline, CDR1 is MNHNS and CDR2 is SASEGT. The J segment lost 7 bases and the V segment lost 3 bases, leaving 5 bases of the junction unmatched. The CDR3 DNA follows: TGTGCCAGCAGTGAGGTTAGCGGGATTAATGAGCAGTTCTTC. This codes for CASSEVSGINEQFF.

The sample holds one count of this clone. The V call is TRBV5-1, the J call TRBJ2-3; D might be TRBD1 (5 bases). With 4 bases removed from V and 6 bases from J, the gap between germline ends came to 9 bases. Germline CDR1 is SGHRS and CDR2 is YFSETQ. The CDR3 sequence is 12 residues long. The DNA of the CDR3 is TGCGCCAGCAGCCCCGACAGCGATACGCAGTATTTT. This codes for CASSPDSDTQYF.

V gene TRBV7-3 combines with J gene TRBJ1-1, with D perhaps TRBD1 (6 bases). Germline V CDR1 and CDR2: SGHTA, FQGTGA. The CDR3 contains 13 residues. V was clipped by 5 bases and J by 2 bases, with 9 bases between them. The CDR3 here is CASSPGHNTEAFF. CDR3 bases: TGTGCCAGCAGCCCGGGACACAACACTGAAGCTTTCTTT.

The chain has TRBV28 and TRBJ1-2; possible D gene TRBD1, 5 bases. Trimming left V 8 bases short and J 4 bases short, with 14 bases between. The CDR3 runs 13 residues. The germline CDR1 and CDR2 sequences are MDHEN and SYDVKM. CDR3 coding DNA: TGTGCCAGCGGGGGGGGTAAGGCCTATGGCTACACCTTC. Translating gives CASGGGKAYGYTF.

This chain connects TRBV24-1 to TRBJ2-1, with 10 bases fitting TRBD1. The germline V gene encodes CDR1 KGHDR and CDR2 SFDVKD. With V trimmed by 7 bases and J by 10 bases, 9 bases remained unmatched. The CDR3 has 14 residues. Written as DNA, the CDR3 is TGTGCCACCAGGGAGACAGGGGGCAGAGAGGAGCAGTTCTTC. As protein: CATRETGGREEQFF.

This sequence joins TRBV14 and TRBJ1-2, with 9 bases lining up with TRBD1. The ends lost 4 bases at V and 0 bases at J; junction bases unmatched: 3. CDR1 is SGHDN, CDR2 FVKESK, per germline. The CDR3 has 15 residues. The CDR3 protein is CASSLGTGSNYGYTF. The CDR3, as DNA: TGTGCCAGCAGCCTCGGGACAGGGTCTAACTATGGCTACACCTTC.

CDR3 residues: CASSSASENYGYTF. The CDR3 DNA sequence: TGTGCCAGCAGCTCAGCTTCGGAGAACTATGGCTACACCTTC. J is TRBJ1-2 and V is TRBV7-9, with D unclear. The germline gives CDR1 SEHNR, CDR2 FQNEAQ (reference sequence). The germline V and J ends were trimmed by 4 bases and 2 bases, with 11 bases remaining between them. There are 14 residues in the CDR3.

V is TRBV7-6 and J is TRBJ2-3, with 9 positions matching TRBD2. The CDR3 extends over 16 amino acids. V shed 0 bases, J shed 7 bases, and the junction held 8 bases outside the gene matches. Germline V gene data show CDR1 as SGHVS and CDR2 as FNYEAQ. The CDR3 loop reads CASSLATASGMNTQYF. The CDR3 coding sequence is TGTGCCAGCAGCTTAGCAACGGCTAGCGGGATGAATACGCAGTATTTT.

Turning to this clone: An end of the junction differs from the germline gene, which may be a read error. The chain carries TRBV9 and TRBJ1-5; D not certain. From germline, CDR1 is SGDLS and CDR2 YYNGEE. This CDR3 region has 10 residues. This chain's CDR3 is CASSLPGRYF. Written as DNA, the CDR3 is TGTGCCAGCAGTCTTCCAGGCAGGTATTTT.

The chain has TRBV5-1 and TRBJ2-3; 12 bases fit TRBD2. Germline CDR1 and CDR2: SGHRS and YFSETQ. The CDR3 is 14 amino acids. The junction had 1 base not matched to a gene; V was cut back by 3 bases and J by 5 bases. CDR3 nucleotides: TGCGCCAGCAGCTCGGGACTAGCGGGAGATACGCAGTATTTT. This translates into CASSSGLAGDTQYF. Supplemented by reference TRBV5-1 and TRBJ2-3, the full variable domain reads KAGVTQTPRYLIKTRGQQVTLSCSPISGHRSVSWYQQTPGQGLQFLFEYFSETQRNKGNFPGRFSGRQFSNSRSEMNVSTLELGDSALYLCASSSGLAGDTQYFGPGTRLTVL.

The genes are TRBV30 and TRBJ2-1, with D perhaps TRBD2 (6 bases). Germline V gives CDR1 GTSNPN, CDR2 SVGIG (reference sequence). This CDR3 is 14 amino acids long. V was cut by 3 bases and J by 3 bases, with 12 bases left in between. The CDR3 DNA reads as TGTGCCTGGAGGGCCGGGGGAGTCTACAATGAGCAGTTCTTC. Protein: CAWRAGGVYNEQFF.

The V and J genes are TRBV28 and TRBJ2-7, with TRBD1 identical over 8 bases. V lost 6 bases to trimming and J lost 6 bases; unmatched junction nucleotides: 13. The CDR3 covers 15 residues. Germline-derived CDR1 and CDR2 are MDHEN and SYDVKM. In nucleotides, the CDR3 is TGTGCCAGCAGGCCCCCGGGACAGGCTATGTTCGAGCAGTACTTC. Its translation: CASRPPGQAMFEQYF.

V is TRBV5-6 and J is TRBJ2-3; 7 nucleotides line up with TRBD1. V trimming: 4 bases; J trimming: 0 bases; junction bases outside the gene matches: 5. This CDR3 has 15 residues. Germline V gene sequence: CDR1 SGHDT, CDR2 YYEEEE. In DNA, the CDR3 is TGTGCCAGCAGCCGGGACAGATCTAGCACAGATACGCAGTATTTT. Translated: CASSRDRSSTDTQYF.

This clone appeared once. The CDR3 sequence: CSVLASNNEQFF. The CDR3 nucleotides are TGCAGCGTCCTAGCGAGCAACAATGAGCAGTTCTTC. This chain connects TRBV29-1 to TRBJ2-1, with D possibly matching TRBD2 (6 bases). The CDR3 runs to 12 residues. V was pared by 6 bases and J by 5 bases, with 11 bases between. CDR1 and CDR2 from the germline V gene are SQVTM and ANQGSEA.

The V and J genes are TRBV2 and TRBJ1-5, with D tentatively TRBD1 (6 bases). Germline assignment: CDR1 SNHLY and CDR2 FYNNEI. Trimming left V 3 bases short and J 3 bases short, with 9 bases between. The CDR3 runs to 14 residues. The CDR3 region is CASSDWGPNQPQHF. In DNA form, the CDR3 reads TGTGCCAGCAGTGATTGGGGGCCCAATCAGCCCCAGCATTTT.

The CDR3 region has the DNA TGTGCCAGCAGTGAAGACCGACGGAGGAACCCGCTCCGGTCTGGAAACACCATATATTTT. This encodes CASSEDRRRNPLRSGNTIYF. The V call is TRBV6-1, the J call TRBJ1-3; D is unclear. Trimming removed 1 base from V and 1 base from J, with 23 bases in between. The germline gives CDR1 MNHNS, CDR2 SASEGT. There are 20 residues in the CDR3.